This TCR beta chain comes out of a study of cytomegalovirus exposure and HLA in healthy donors. Study-level information: From donors who were HLA-typed, an early data release held 81 million or so unique TCRs. Broader study findings: Accurate prediction of most subjects' HLA-A and HLA-B alleles from TCR beta sequences was reported.

The CDR3 length is 14 residues. Germline V gives CDR1 MNHEY, CDR2 SMNVEV (reference sequence). Of note for this clone: Its antigen remains unidentified. The junction departs from the called germline gene at one end, perhaps through a read error.

The PCR ran on 60 Vbeta and 13 Jbeta primers. Libraries were prepared by immunoSEQ multiplex PCR; TCRdb keeps only in-frame clonotypes and omits some of them. Recorded for this sample: 35,000 to 45,000 clones. The sequencing sample was made of PBMCs. V and J are TRBV27 and TRBJ1-5; a weak D match, TRBD1 (5 bases). This receptor was obtained from a man younger than 45 in good health and CMV-seronegative. The chain's CDR3 is CASSLAGGVQHQHF. CDR3 DNA: TGTGCCAGCAGTTTAGCGGGGGGAGTTCAGCACCAGCATTTT.